Sequencing of this TCR beta chain was carried out in a study of T cell responses to AZD1222 COVID-19 vaccine. With respect to this clone: Its specificity is not known.

Produced via immunoSEQ multiplex PCR; TCRdb's table is partial and in-frame only. Of some 140,000 clones listed, 92% are singletons. Notes on the study in general: Donors in the cohort were predominantly white British and more often female, and clonal diversity was possibly underestimated.

Germline loops: CDR1 KGHSH, CDR2 LQKENI. V dropped 2 bases and J dropped 7 bases, with 18 bases sitting between them. The CDR3 spans 15 residues. The chain is built from TRBV18 and TRBJ2-7, with D perhaps matching TRBD1 (5 bases). This specimen consisted of peripheral blood, obtained on day 0 of AZD1222 vaccination. The TCR was taken from an adult in good health. Written as DNA, the CDR3 is TGTGCCAGCTCACCATTATCCAGGGCTGTAGGAGAGCAGTACTTC. It translates to CASSPLSRAVGEQYF.